This TCR beta chain was identified in a study of blood T cell repertoires in COVID-19. This table comes from immunoSEQ multiplex PCR, and its TCRdb copy is limited to in-frame clones, with some not included. Of roughly 130,000 clones in the sample, around 89% were seen once. J was trimmed by 7 bases and V by 3 bases; bases with no gene match: 13. Germline-derived CDR1 and CDR2 are LNHDA and SQIVND (reference sequence). The CDR3 loop spans 17 amino acids. This clonotype was obtained from a human donor with COVID-19, enrolled during active disease. The donor label of this sample is uncertain. The chain employs TRBV19 and TRBJ1-1; TRBD1 matches 11 bases. Sequences were obtained from peripheral blood. CDR3 nucleotide sequence: TGTGCCAGTAGTATGTCGGGGACAGGGGGAGCAGACAGTGAAGCTTTCTTT. As protein: CASSMSGTGGADSEAFF.